This T cell receptor (beta chain) comes out of a study of CD8+ T cells in alopecia areata. Study-wide results and caveats: In patients, TCRs were shared less clearly than in mice, and HLA may possibly be involved. Whether baseline CD8+ expansion is linked to response remains uncertain, given a single nonresponder. Scalp clonality and expanded CD8+ clones among the top 100 showed significant decreases with tofacitinib.

The germline V gene has CDR1 SGHRS and CDR2 YFSETQ. The CDR3 sequence is 13 residues long. The germline V and J ends were trimmed by 6 bases and 7 bases, with 14 bases remaining between them. Described treatment: oral pan-JAK inhibitor, 5-10 mg twice daily. Investigators sorted PBMCs to obtain both CD4+ and CD8+ T cells. This clone was found once. The antigen remains undetermined. cDNA prepared by RNA extraction and subsequent reverse transcription served as the template for sequencing. Profiled with immunoSEQ multiplex PCR; TCRdb holds only in-frame clones, not every one. The data show 170,000 or so clones, roughly 53% seen once.

This material consisted of CD8+ T cells sorted from blood, taken at week 24, from a patient treated with tofacitinib. The receptor's source is a human donor with alopecia areata. The chain combines TRBV5-1 with TRBJ2-1, with D possibly called TRBD1 or TRBD2 (5 bases each). CDR3 nucleotide sequence: TGCGCCAGCATGAGGGACGCGGGTAATGAGCAGTTCTTC. Its protein product is CASMRDAGNEQFF.